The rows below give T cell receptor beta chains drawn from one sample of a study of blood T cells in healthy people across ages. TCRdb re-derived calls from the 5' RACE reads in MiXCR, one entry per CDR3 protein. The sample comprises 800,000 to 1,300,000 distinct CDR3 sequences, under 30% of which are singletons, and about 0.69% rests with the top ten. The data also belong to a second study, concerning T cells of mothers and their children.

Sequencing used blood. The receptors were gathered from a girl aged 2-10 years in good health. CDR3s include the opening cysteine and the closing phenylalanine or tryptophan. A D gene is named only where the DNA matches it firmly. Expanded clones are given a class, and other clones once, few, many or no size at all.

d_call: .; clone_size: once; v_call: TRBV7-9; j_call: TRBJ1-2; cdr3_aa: CASSGDLAEIYGYTF; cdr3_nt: TGTGCCAGCAGCGGAGACCTGGCGGAGATCTATGGCTACACCTTC
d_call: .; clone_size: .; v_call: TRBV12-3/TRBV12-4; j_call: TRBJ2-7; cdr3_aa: CASSPGRDGGREQYF; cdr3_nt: TGTGCCAGCAGCCCCGGGAGAGATGGGGGAAGGGAGCAGTACTTC
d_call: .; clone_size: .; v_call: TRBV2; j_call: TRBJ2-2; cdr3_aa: CASPGSAGTGELFF; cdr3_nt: TGTGCCAGCCCTGGGTCGGCGGGCACCGGGGAGCTGTTTTTT
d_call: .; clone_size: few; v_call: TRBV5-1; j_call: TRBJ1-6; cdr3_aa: CASSREGSDNSPLHF; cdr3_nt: TGCGCCAGCTCCCGAGAAGGGTCTGATAATTCACCCCTCCACTTT
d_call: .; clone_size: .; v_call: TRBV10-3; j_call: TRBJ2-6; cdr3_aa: CAISGQTGANVLTF; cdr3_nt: TGTGCCATCAGTGGCCAGACTGGGGCCAACGTCCTGACTTTC
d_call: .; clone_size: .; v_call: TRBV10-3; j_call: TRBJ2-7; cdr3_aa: CAISELWASYEQYF; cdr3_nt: TGTGCCATCAGTGAGTTGTGGGCCTCCTACGAGCAGTACTTC
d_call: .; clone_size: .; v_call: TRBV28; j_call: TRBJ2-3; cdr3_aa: CASSFYGLPSRDTQYF; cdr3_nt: TGTGCCAGCAGTTTTTATGGGCTGCCCTCCAGGGATACGCAGTATTTT
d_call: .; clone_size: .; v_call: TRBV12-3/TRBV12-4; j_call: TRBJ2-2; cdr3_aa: CASSLRGRENTGELFF; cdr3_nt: TGTGCCAGCAGTTTAAGAGGAAGGGAGAACACCGGGGAGCTGTTTTTT
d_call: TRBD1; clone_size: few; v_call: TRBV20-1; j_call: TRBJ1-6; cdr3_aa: CSVDAGTGISPLHF; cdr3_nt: TGCAGTGTGGATGCCGGGACAGGGATATCACCCCTCCACTTT
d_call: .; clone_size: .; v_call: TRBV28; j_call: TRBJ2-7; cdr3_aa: CASKIAPVSYEQYF; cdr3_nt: TGTGCCAGCAAAATCGCTCCGGTTTCCTACGAGCAGTACTTC